Sequencing of this TCR beta chain was carried out in a study of blood T cells in healthy people across ages. Study-wide background: Template switching recovered approximately one barcoded beta molecule for every two T cells. Findings and limits, study-wide: Naive and antigen-experienced cells could not be conclusively compared, given unsorted PBMCs. A roughly linear age-dependent decrease characterized TCR beta diversity per million T cells.

Total RNA was extracted at no less than 6 micrograms per sample. Then a second PCR, running roughly 7 to 11 cycles, was carried out with a sample-barcoded 5' primer and a J-beta primer mix. TCRdb analysed the 5' RACE reads with MiXCR anew, one entry per CDR3 protein. In the table there are about 780,000 distinct CDR3 sequences, more than 35% of which are singletons. CDR1 is DFQATT and CDR2 is SNEGSKA in the germline V gene (reference sequence). Trimming at V came to 3 bases and at J to 2 bases, leaving 5 bases not matched to a gene. There are 15 residues in the CDR3. This clonotype turned up a few times. Its antigen remains unknown.

The TCR was taken from a man at least 80 years old in good health. Sequencing was performed on blood. The V and J genes are TRBV20-1 and TRBJ2-5, with TRBD2 identical over 11 bases. The CDR3 DNA follows: TGCAGTGCTAGTGGTCTAGCGGGAGGTCAAGAGACCCAGTACTTC. It is translated as CSASGLAGGQETQYF.